The next 2 T cell receptor beta chains were all read from a single sample in a study of blood T cell repertoires in COVID-19. TCRdb's table, derived via immunoSEQ multiplex PCR, lists solely in-frame clones and lacks some. In the table there are some 100,000 clones, 88% of which are singletons. The sample was peripheral blood. These receptor sequences come from a man aged 45-65 years with COVID-19, enrolled during active disease.

This chain's CDR3 is CAWNQGLAGGESFF. DNA of the CDR3: TGTGCCTGGAATCAAGGACTAGCGGGGGGGGAGTCGTTCTTC. V is TRBV30 and J is TRBJ2-1; TRBD2 matches 15 bases. The CDR3 is 14 residues long. J lost 15 bases, V lost 4 bases, and 10 bases had no gene match. The germline gives CDR1 GTSNPN, CDR2 SVGIG (reference sequence).

V usage is TRBV15 and J usage is TRBJ2-6; D might be TRBD1 (5 bases). V was clipped by 0 bases and J by 1 base, with 7 bases between them. Germline V gene data show CDR1 as LNHNV and CDR2 as YYDKDF (reference sequence). The CDR3 sequence is 16 residues long. The CDR3 DNA reads as TGTGCCACCAGCAGAGATCAGGGTTCTGGGGCCAACGTCCTGACTTTC. Translated: CATSRDQGSGANVLTF.